This note documents a single T cell receptor beta chain sequence. What it recognizes is unknown. The sample comes from a study of OX40 agonist ivuxolimab in advanced cancers. About the study: Administration of intravenous ivuxolimab to patients occurred every 2 weeks at 0.01 to 10 mg/kg. From about 23 to 85 years was the age range, with a mean of around 54 years, and 70% to 85% were male. Partial responses occurred in Three dose-escalation patients, one with hepatocellular carcinoma and two with cutaneous melanoma. Broader study findings: The study did not work out the antigen specificity of the expanded peripheral T cells.

The protocol was immunoSEQ multiplex PCR, while the TCRdb copy is restricted to in-frame clones and leaves out a portion. This table holds around 77,000 clones, roughly three quarters found once. Between the trimmed V and J ends, which lost 5 bases and 2 bases, there was a span of 7 bases. The germline V gene has CDR1 SGHTA and CDR2 FQGTGA. This CDR3 has 12 amino acids. This chain joins TRBV7-3 and TRBJ2-7; D possibly corresponds to TRBD1 (5 bases). This clonotype was sampled from an adult with an advanced solid tumor such as melanoma, head and neck, liver or kidney cancer. Sequenced material: CD4+ or CD8+ T cells sorted from blood, taken in a trial of the OX40 agonist ivuxolimab. The CDR3 DNA reads as TGTGCCAGCAGCCGCAGGGCCTACGAGCAGTACTTC. It translates to CASSRRAYEQYF.